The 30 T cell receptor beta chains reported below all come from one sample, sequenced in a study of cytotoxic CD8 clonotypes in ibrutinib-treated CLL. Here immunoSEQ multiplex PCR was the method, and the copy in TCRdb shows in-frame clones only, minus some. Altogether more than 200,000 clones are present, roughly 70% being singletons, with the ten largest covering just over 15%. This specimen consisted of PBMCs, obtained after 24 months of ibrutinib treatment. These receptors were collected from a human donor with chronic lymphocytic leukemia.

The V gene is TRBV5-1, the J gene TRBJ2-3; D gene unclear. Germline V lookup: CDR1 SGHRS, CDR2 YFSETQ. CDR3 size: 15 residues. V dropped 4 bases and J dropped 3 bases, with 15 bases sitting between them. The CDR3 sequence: CASSPGLGRTDTQYF. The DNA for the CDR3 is TGCGCCAGCAGCCCCGGTTTAGGCAGAACAGATACGCAGTATTTT.

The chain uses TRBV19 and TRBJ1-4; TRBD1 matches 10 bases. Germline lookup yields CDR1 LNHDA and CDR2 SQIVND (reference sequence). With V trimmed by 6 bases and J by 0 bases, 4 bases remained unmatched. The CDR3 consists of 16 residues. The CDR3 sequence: CASRTGTGATNEKLFF. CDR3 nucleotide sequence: TGTGCCAGTAGGACCGGGACAGGGGCAACTAATGAAAAACTGTTTTTT.

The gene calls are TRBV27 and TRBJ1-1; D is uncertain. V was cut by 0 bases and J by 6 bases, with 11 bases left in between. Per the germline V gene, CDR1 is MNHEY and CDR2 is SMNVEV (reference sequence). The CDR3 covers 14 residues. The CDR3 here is CASSLSIEGAEAFF. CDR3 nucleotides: TGTGCCAGCAGTTTATCGATAGAGGGAGCTGAAGCTTTCTTT.

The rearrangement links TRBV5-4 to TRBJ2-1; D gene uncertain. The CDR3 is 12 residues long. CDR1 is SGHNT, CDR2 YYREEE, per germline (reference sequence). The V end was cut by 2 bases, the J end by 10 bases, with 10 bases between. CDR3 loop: CASSFSSAEQFF. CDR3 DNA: TGTGCCAGCAGCTTCTCAAGCGCCGAGCAGTTCTTC. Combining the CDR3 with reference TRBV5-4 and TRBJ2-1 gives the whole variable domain ETGVTQSPTHLIKTRGQQVTLRCSSQSGHNTVSWYQQALGQGPQFIFQYYREEENGRGNFPPRFSGLQFPNYSSELNVNALELDDSALYLCASSFSSAEQFFGPGTRLTVL.

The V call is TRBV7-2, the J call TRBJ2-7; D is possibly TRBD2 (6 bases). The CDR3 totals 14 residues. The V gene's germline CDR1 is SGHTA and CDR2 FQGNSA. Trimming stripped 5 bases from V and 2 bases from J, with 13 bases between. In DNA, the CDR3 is TGTGCCAGCAGCCTTAGGGACTCACCCTACGAGCAGTACTTC. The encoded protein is CASSLRDSPYEQYF.

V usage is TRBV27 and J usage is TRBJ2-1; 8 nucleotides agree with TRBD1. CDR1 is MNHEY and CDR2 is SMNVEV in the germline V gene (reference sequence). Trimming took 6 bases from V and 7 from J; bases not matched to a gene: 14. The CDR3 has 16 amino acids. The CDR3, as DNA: TGTGCCAGCAGCCAACCCTCCTGGACAGGGTGGAATGAGCAGTTCTTC. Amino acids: CASSQPSWTGWNEQFF.

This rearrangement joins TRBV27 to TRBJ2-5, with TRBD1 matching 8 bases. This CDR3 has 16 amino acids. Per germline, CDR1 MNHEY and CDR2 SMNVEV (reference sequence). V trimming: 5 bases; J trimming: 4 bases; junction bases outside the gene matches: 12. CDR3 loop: CASSPHGTGRGETQYF. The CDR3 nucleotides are TGTGCCAGCAGTCCGCACGGGACAGGTAGAGGAGAGACCCAGTACTTC.

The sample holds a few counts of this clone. CDR3 loop: CASSEQGAGYGYTF. The CDR3 DNA follows: TGTGCCAGCAGTGAACAGGGGGCTGGCTATGGCTACACCTTC. This chain connects TRBV2 to TRBJ1-2; 8 nucleotides agree with TRBD1. V gave up 2 bases and J gave up 4 bases; unmatched junction bases: 3. Germline values: CDR1 SNHLY, CDR2 FYNNEI. This CDR3 has 14 residues.

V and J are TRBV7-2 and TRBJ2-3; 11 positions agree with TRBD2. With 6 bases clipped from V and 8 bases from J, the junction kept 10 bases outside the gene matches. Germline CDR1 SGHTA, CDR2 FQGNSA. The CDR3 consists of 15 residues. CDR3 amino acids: CASSLVAGGSTTQYF. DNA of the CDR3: TGTGCCAGCAGTCTGGTAGCGGGAGGGTCGACTACGCAGTATTTT.

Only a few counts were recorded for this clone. The CDR3 spells CASRPLGAGGYTF. In DNA, the CDR3 is TGTGCCAGCCGACCGTTGGGGGCGGGAGGCTACACCTTC. The chain has TRBV27 and TRBJ1-2, with D maybe TRBD1 (6 bases). The V end was cut by 8 bases, the J end by 8 bases, with 18 bases between. CDR1 and CDR2 from the germline V gene are MNHEY and SMNVEV (reference sequence). There are 13 residues in the CDR3.

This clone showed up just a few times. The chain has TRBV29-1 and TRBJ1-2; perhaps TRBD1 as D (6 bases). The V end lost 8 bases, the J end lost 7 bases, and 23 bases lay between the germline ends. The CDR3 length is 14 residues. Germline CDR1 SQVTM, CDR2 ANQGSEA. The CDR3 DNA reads TGCAGCTCCTCGATGGGGGGCGCAGAGTCTGGCTACACCTTC. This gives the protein CSSSMGGAESGYTF.

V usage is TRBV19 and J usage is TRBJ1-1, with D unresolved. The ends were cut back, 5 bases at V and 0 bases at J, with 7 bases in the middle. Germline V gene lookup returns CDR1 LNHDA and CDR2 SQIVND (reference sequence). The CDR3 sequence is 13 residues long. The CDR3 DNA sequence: TGTGCCAGTAGTTCCCAGGTGAACACTGAAGCTTTCTTT. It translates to CASSSQVNTEAFF.

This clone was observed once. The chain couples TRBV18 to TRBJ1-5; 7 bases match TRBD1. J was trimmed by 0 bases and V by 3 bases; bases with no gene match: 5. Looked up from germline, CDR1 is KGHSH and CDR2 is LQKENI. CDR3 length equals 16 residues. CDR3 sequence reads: CASSPFDRDSNQPQHF. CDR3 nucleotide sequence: TGTGCCAGCTCACCTTTTGACAGGGATAGCAATCAGCCCCAGCATTTT.

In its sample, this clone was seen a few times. CDR3 protein: CASSLLDREGQPQHF. DNA for the CDR3: TGTGCCAGCTCCCTCCTGGACAGGGAAGGTCAGCCCCAGCATTTT. This chain links TRBV18 with TRBJ1-5; the match to TRBD1 covers 8 bases. The junction had 10 bases not matched to a gene; V was cut back by 6 bases and J by 6 bases. There are 15 residues in the CDR3. The germline gives CDR1 KGHSH, CDR2 LQKENI.

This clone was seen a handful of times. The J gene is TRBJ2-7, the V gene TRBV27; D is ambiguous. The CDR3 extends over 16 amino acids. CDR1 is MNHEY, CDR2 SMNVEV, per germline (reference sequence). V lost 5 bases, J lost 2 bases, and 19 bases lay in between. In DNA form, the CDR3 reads TGTGCCAGCAGTCGCAATTGGGTCCCCCAAACCTACGAGCAGTACTTC. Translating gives CASSRNWVPQTYEQYF.

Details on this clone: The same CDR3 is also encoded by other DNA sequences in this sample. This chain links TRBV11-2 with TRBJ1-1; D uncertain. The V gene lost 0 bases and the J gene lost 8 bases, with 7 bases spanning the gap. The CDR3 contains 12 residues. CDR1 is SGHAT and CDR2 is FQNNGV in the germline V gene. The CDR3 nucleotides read TGTGCCAGCAGCTTAGACTCTTCGGAAGCTTTCTTT. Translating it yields CASSLDSSEAFF.

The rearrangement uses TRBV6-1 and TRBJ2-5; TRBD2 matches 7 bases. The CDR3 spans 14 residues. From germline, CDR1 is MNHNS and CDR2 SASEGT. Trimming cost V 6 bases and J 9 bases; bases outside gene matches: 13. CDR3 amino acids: CASRMRGTKEAQYF. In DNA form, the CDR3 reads TGTGCCAGCAGGATGCGGGGGACCAAGGAGGCCCAGTACTTC.

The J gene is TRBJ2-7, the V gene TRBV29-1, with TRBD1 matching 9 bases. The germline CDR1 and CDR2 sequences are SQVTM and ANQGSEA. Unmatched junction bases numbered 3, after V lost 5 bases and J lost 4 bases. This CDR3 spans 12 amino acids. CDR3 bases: TGCAGCGTTTACAGGGGGCAGTACGAGCAGTACTTC. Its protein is CSVYRGQYEQYF.

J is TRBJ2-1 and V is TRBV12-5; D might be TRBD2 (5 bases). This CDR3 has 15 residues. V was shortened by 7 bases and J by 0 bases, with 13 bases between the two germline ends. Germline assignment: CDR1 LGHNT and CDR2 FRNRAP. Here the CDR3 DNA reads TGTGCTAGTGCCCCAGCGGAGAGCTCCTACAATGAGCAGTTCTTC. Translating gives CASAPAESSYNEQFF.

The CDR3 is CAISVRREDYNEQFF. The CDR3 DNA sequence: TGTGCCATCAGTGTGAGGCGGGAGGACTACAATGAGCAGTTCTTC. V is TRBV10-3 and J is TRBJ2-1, with TRBD2 matching 8 bases. The length of the CDR3 is 15 residues. Germline values: CDR1 ENHRY, CDR2 SYGVKD. V lost 4 bases and J lost 3; bases outside the gene matches: 5.

The CDR3: CASRGTNQETQYF. The CDR3 coding sequence is TGTGCCAGCAGGGGGACCAACCAAGAGACCCAGTACTTC. The chain is built from TRBV28 and TRBJ2-5; D is perhaps TRBD1 or TRBD2 (5 bases each). Trimming cost V 6 bases and J 0 bases, with 8 bases left between them. The CDR3 runs to 13 residues. Germline V CDR1 and CDR2: MDHEN, SYDVKM.

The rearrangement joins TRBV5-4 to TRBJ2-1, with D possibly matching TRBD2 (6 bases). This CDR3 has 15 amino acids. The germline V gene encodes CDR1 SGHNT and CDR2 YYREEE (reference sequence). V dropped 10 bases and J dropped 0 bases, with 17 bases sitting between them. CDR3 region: CAWKASDSSYNEQFF. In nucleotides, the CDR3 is TGTGCCTGGAAGGCTAGCGACAGCTCCTACAATGAGCAGTTCTTC.

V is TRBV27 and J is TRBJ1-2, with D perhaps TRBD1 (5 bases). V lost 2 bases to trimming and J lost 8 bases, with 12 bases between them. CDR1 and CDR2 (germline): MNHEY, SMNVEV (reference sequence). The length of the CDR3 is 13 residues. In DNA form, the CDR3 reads TGTGCCAGCAGTTTAGTAGGGGATGGAGGCTACACCTTC. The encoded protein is CASSLVGDGGYTF.

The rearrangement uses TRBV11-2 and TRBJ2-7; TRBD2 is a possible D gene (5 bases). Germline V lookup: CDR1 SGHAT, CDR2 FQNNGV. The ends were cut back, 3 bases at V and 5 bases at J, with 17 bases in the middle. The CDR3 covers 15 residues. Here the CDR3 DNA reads TGTGCCAGCAGCTTCACTCGGACCTCCGGGAACGAGCAGTACTTC. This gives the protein CASSFTRTSGNEQYF. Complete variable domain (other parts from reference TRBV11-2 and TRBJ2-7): EAGVAQSPRYKIIEKRQSVAFWCNPISGHATLYWYQQILGQGPKLLIQFQNNGVVDDSQLPKDRFSAERLKGVDSTLKIQPAKLEDSAVYLCASSFTRTSGNEQYFGPGTRLTVT.

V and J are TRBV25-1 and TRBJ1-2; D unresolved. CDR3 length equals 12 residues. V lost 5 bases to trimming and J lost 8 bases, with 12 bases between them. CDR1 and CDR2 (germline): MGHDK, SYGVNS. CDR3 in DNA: TGTGCCAGCAGTTTCGCCTCCAGGGGCTACACCTTC. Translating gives CASSFASRGYTF.

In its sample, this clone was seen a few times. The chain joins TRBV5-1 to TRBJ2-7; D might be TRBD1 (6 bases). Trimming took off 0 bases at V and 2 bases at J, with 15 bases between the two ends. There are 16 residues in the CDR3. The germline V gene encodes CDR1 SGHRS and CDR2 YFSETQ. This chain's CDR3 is CASSLGTGTSTYEQYF. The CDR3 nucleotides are TGCGCCAGCAGCTTGGGAACCGGGACAAGCACCTACGAGCAGTACTTC.

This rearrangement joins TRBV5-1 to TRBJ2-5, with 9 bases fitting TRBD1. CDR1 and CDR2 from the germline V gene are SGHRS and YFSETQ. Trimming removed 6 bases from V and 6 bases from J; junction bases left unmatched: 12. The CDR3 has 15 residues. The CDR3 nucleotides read TGCGCCAGCAACAAACAGGGGGCGGCACCAAAGACCCAGTACTTC. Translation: CASNKQGAAPKTQYF.

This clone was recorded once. CDR3 nucleotides: TGTGCCAGCAGCCCCCGACAGGGACGAAATGAGCAGTACTTC. Protein product: CASSPRQGRNEQYF. The chain has TRBV9 and TRBJ2-7; 7 nucleotides match TRBD1. This CDR3 is built from 14 residues. CDR1 is SGDLS and CDR2 is YYNGEE in the germline V gene. Trimming took 4 bases from V and 7 from J; bases not matched to a gene: 11.

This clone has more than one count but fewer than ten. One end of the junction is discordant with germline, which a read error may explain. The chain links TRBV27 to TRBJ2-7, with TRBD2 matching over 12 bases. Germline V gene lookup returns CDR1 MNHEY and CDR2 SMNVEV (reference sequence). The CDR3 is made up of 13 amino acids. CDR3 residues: CASGTPTTSGRNF. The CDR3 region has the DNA TGTGCCAGCGGGACACCCACGACTAGCGGGAGAAACTTC.

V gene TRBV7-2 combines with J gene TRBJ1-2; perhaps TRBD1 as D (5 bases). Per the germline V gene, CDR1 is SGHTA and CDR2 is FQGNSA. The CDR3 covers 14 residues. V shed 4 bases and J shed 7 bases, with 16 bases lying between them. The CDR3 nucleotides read TGTGCCAGCAGCTCAAAACCAGGGAGCTCTGGCTACACCTTC. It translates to CASSSKPGSSGYTF. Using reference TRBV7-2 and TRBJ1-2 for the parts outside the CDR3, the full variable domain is GAGVSQSPSNKVTEKGKDVELRCDPISGHTALYWYRQSLGQGLEFLIYFQGNSAPDKSGLPSDRFSAERTGGSVSTLTIQRTQQEDSAVYLCASSSKPGSSGYTFGSGTRLTVV.